This T cell receptor beta chain originates from a study of T-cell reconstitution after alpha-beta-depleted transplantation in children. Preparing the TCRbeta library involved the use of unique molecular identifiers. One entry per CDR3 protein results from TCRdb running MiXCR on the PCR reads. The sample yields approximately 88,000 distinct CDR3 sequences, 9% to 15% seen once. Germline V gene data show CDR1 as MNHEY and CDR2 as SVGEGT. Trimming left V 7 bases short and J 4 bases short, with 14 bases between. This CDR3 comprises 14 residues. The rearrangement links TRBV6-2 or TRBV6-3 to TRBJ1-5; D call uncertain. The receptor comes from a human donor who donated a stem cell graft to a child with inherited bone marrow failure. The material sequenced was PBMCs from the stem cell graft donor, taken from the stem cell graft. CDR3 coding DNA: TGTGCCAGCACCCCTTACGACGGAAATCAGCCCCAGCATTTT. Translated: CASTPYDGNQPQHF.